This T cell receptor (beta chain) was identified in a study of OX40 agonist ivuxolimab in advanced cancers. Study findings and constraints: Antigen specificity of clonally expanded peripheral T cells was not established. Averaging showed that CD8+ T cells had more expanded clones than CD4+ did.

Anyone with autoimmune disease history or systemic immunosuppression was excluded. For this clone: What it recognizes is unknown.

Per germline, CDR1 MNHEY and CDR2 SVGAGI. The CDR3 runs to 15 residues. V was pared by 8 bases and J by 3 bases, with 14 bases between. The assay was immunoSEQ multiplex PCR, and TCRdb's table has in-frame clones only and misses some. The sample consists of about 80,000 clones, approximately 95% of them appearing once. The gene calls are TRBV6-5 and TRBJ2-6; D tentatively fits TRBD1 or TRBD2 (5 bases each). Sample: CD4+ or CD8+ T cells sorted from blood, taken in a trial of the OX40 agonist ivuxolimab. The TCR sequence derives from an adult with an advanced solid tumor such as melanoma, head and neck, liver or kidney cancer. Here the CDR3 DNA reads TGTGCCAGCTTTGGGACGAAATTTGGGGCCAACGTCCTGACTTTC. Translating it yields CASFGTKFGANVLTF.